A single count supports the clone carrying this T cell receptor (beta chain). This entry belongs to a study of untreated major depressive disorder. The table came from immunoSEQ multiplex PCR; TCRdb's copy has only in-frame clones and leaves some out. Among just over 20,000 clones listed, around 93% were seen once. The sequenced material came from CD4+ T cells from PBMCs. The receptor comes from a man aged 25 to 45 in good health.

In DNA form, the CDR3 reads TGTGCCAGCAGAACGGGACAGGGGGCGGAGGAGCAGTACTTC. It specifies CASRTGQGAEEQYF. V and J are TRBV28 and TRBJ2-7, with 12 nucleotides matching TRBD1. The V gene end was trimmed by 6 bases and the J gene end by 7 bases; junction bases not matched to a gene: 7. This CDR3 has 14 residues. From germline, CDR1 is MDHEN and CDR2 SYDVKM. The entire variable domain, with the rest obtained from reference TRBV28 and TRBJ2-7, is as follows: DVKVTQSSRYLVKRTGEKVFLECVQDMDHENMFWYRQDPGLGLRLIYFSYDVKMKEKGDIPEGYSVSREKKERFSLILESASTNQTSMYLCASRTGQGAEEQYFGPGTRLTVT.